The 8 T cell receptor beta chains below all came from one sample that was sequenced in a study of shared clonotypes between healthy human individuals. The assay was immunoSEQ multiplex PCR, and TCRdb's table has in-frame clones only and misses some. The sample has around 2.1 million clones, 95% seen once. Sequences were obtained from naive CD4+ T cells sorted from blood. Subset defined: CD45RA+ positively selected. The receptors come from a man aged 18 to 30 in good health.

This chain connects TRBV9 to TRBJ1-2, with D maybe TRBD1 (6 bases). The CDR3 has 12 amino acids. Trimming left V 5 bases short and J 8 bases short, with 13 bases between. Germline loops: CDR1 SGDLS, CDR2 YYNGEE. The CDR3 sequence: CASRGGVYGYTF. CDR3 nucleotide sequence: TGTGCCAGCAGAGGGGGAGTATACGGCTACACCTTC.

The rearrangement uses TRBV18 and TRBJ1-1; D is possibly TRBD1 (6 bases). Germline-derived CDR1 and CDR2 are KGHSH and LQKENI. CDR3 size: 11 residues. Trimming shortened V by 4 bases and J by 6 bases, and 6 bases separated the two germline ends. DNA for the CDR3: TGTGCCAGCTCACAGGGGGCTGAAGCTTTCTTT. Translation: CASSQGAEAFF.

The V call is TRBV5-4, the J call TRBJ1-1, with a tentative D call TRBD1 (6 bases). V shed 4 bases and J shed 4 bases, with 17 bases lying between them. Germline V gene sequence: CDR1 SGHNT, CDR2 YYREEE (reference sequence). This CDR3 contains 15 residues. DNA for the CDR3: TGTGCCAGCAGCCTAGGGGGAGGGGCTGTCACTGAAGCTTTCTTT. It translates to CASSLGGGAVTEAFF. The complete variable domain, with remaining parts taken from reference TRBV5-4 and TRBJ1-1, reads ETGVTQSPTHLIKTRGQQVTLRCSSQSGHNTVSWYQQALGQGPQFIFQYYREEENGRGNFPPRFSGLQFPNYSSELNVNALELDDSALYLCASSLGGGAVTEAFFGQGTRLTVV.

A word on this clone: This same CDR3 is encoded by further DNA sequences in the sample. The J gene is TRBJ2-5, the V gene TRBV6-1, with 13 bases matching TRBD2. Trimming removed 2 bases from V and 2 bases from J; junction bases left unmatched: 2. The CDR3 sequence is 16 residues long. The germline gives CDR1 MNHNS, CDR2 SASEGT. CDR3: CASSEQLAGGQETQYF. CDR3 nucleotide sequence: TGTGCCAGCAGTGAACAACTAGCGGGGGGGCAAGAGACCCAGTACTTC.

This rearrangement joins TRBV19 to TRBJ1-4; 7 nucleotides match TRBD1. CDR1 is LNHDA, CDR2 SQIVND, per germline (reference sequence). Unmatched junction bases numbered 10, after V lost 1 base and J lost 8 bases. The CDR3 totals 16 residues. The CDR3 DNA reads TGTGCCAGTAGTATAGCCGACAGGGCGGTCGGAGAAAAACTGTTTTTT. Its protein product is CASSIADRAVGEKLFF. Variable domain in full (rest from reference TRBV19 and TRBJ1-4): DGGITQSPKYLFRKEGQNVTLSCEQNLNHDAMYWYRQDPGQGLRLIYYSQIVNDFQKGDIAEGYSVSREKKESFPLTVTSAQKNPTAFYLCASSIADRAVGEKLFFGSGTQLSVL.

This chain uses TRBV5-4 with TRBJ2-2; 7 bases line up with TRBD2. CDR3 length: 15 residues. V was pared by 2 bases and J by 5 bases, with 6 bases of the junction left unmatched. From germline, CDR1 is SGHNT and CDR2 YYREEE (reference sequence). CDR3 DNA: TGTGCCAGCAGCTTAAGCGGGATGGGTACCGGGGAGCTGTTTTTT. Translated, it gives CASSLSGMGTGELFF.

The CDR3 sequence is CASSQAPGVSTEAFF. In DNA form, the CDR3 reads TGTGCCAGCAGCCAAGCCCCGGGGGTCTCCACTGAAGCTTTCTTT. The genes are TRBV14 and TRBJ1-1, with a tentative D call TRBD1 (5 bases). The CDR3 length is 15 residues. V was clipped by 1 base and J by 4 bases, with 13 bases between them. CDR1 SGHDN and CDR2 FVKESK come from the germline V gene.

J is TRBJ2-1 and V is TRBV28; 9 positions agree with TRBD1. CDR1 and CDR2 (germline): MDHEN, SYDVKM. Trimming removed 6 bases from V and 6 bases from J; junction bases left unmatched: 3. This CDR3 is 13 amino acids long. The CDR3 nucleotides are TGTGCCAGCAGGTGGACAGGGGTCAATGAGCAGTTCTTC. Its protein product is CASRWTGVNEQFF.